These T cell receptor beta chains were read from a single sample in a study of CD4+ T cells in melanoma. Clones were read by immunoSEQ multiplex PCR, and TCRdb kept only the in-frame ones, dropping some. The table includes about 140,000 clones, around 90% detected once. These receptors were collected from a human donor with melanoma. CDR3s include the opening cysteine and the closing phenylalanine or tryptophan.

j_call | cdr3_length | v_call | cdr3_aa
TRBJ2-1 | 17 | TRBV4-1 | CASSQPLAGYPNNEQFF
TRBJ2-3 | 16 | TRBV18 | CASSPPWGAGTDTQYF
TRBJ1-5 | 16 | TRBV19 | CASTLHGGGFNQPQHF
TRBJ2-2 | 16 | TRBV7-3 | CASSLGSGVGSGELFF
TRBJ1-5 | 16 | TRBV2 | CASSGGSSAGTQPQHF
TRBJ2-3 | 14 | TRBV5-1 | CASSSGTGDHTQYF
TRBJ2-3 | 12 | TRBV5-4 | CASRSSTDTQYF
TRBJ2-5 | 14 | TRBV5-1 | CAGSNGLAGWTQYF
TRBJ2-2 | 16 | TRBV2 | CASSEGLARGTGELFF
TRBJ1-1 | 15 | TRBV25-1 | CASSDYTGLNTEAFF
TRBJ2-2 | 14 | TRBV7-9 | CASSTMGETGELFF
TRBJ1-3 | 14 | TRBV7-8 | CASSLQMAANTIYF
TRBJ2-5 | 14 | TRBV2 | CASRVSLAEETQYF
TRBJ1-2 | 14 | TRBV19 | CASRTGGRLDGYTF
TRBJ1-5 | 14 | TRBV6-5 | CASSYRPRGIPQHF
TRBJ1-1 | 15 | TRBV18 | CASTDSRLRDTEAFF
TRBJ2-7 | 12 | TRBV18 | CASSTGAYEQYF
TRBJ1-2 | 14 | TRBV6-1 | CASSEQGREEGYTF
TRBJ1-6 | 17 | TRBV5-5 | CASSLALTPDYNSPLHF
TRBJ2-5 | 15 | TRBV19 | CASSLTRTGRETQYF
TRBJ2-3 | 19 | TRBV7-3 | CASSLRGGVRPFLTDTQYF
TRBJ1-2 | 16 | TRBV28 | CASSPAIGQGMGGYTF
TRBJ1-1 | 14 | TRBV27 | CASSLGRGASEAFF
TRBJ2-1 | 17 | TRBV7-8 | CASSRRGQGSSYNEQFF
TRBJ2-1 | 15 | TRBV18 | CASSRDKGRGFEQFF
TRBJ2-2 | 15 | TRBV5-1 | CASRPPGSNTGELFF
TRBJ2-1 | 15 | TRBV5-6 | CASSARLGGYNEQFF
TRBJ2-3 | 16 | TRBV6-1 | CASSGRGSGGTDTQYF